This TCR beta chain was found in a study of blood T cell repertoires in COVID-19. The germline gives CDR1 LNHDA, CDR2 SQIVND (reference sequence). This CDR3 has 15 residues. V shed 10 bases and J 7 bases; nucleotides not matched to a gene: 13. Original handling: Counts of nucleated cells, estimated from reference gene primer amplification, were obtained. Clones were sequenced by immunoSEQ multiplex PCR, and TCRdb holds only the in-frame ones, with some missing. V, J and clone size derive from that table, while D and trimming were established from the DNA sequence. The table shows about 57,000 clones, with about nine tenths occurring only once.

The TCR sequence derives from a man in his 60s with acute or convalescent COVID-19. The sample was peripheral blood. The V call is TRBV19, the J call TRBJ2-2, with TRBD1 matching 9 bases. CDR3 in amino acids: CATNRDRVRGGELFF. The CDR3 DNA reads as TGTGCCACAAACCGGGACAGGGTCCGTGGCGGGGAGCTGTTTTTT.